This paragraph reports one TCR beta chain. Its cognate antigen is unknown. The method was immunoSEQ multiplex PCR; TCRdb's version includes in-frame clones alone and lacks a portion of them. The sample carries 350,000 to 500,000 clones, roughly 89% recorded once. This sample's treatment: over 15 received Ad26.COV2.S at low or high dose, single or two shots; several received placebo; per-sample allocation not given. Day 63 after the first injection of vaccine or placebo was the sampling time. The sample belongs to a study of Ad26.COV2.S vaccination and SARS-CoV-2 variants. The overall study: Dosing was one shot or two shots 56 days apart. Study-wide results and caveats: Substantial post-vaccination breadth of spike-specific CD8+ and CD4+ T cell responses was reported.

The CDR3 has 12 amino acids. V lost 3 bases, J lost 8 bases, and 10 bases lay in between. The sequence was collected from a person between 18 and 59 years old who received the Ad26.COV2.S COVID-19 vaccine or a placebo. The chain is built from TRBV12-3 or TRBV12-4 and TRBJ1-2; maybe TRBD1 (6 bases). The sample was peripheral blood, taken in a trial of Ad26.COV2.S vaccine versus placebo. CDR3: CASSLSQGGYTF. Written as DNA, the CDR3 is TGTGCCAGCAGTTTGTCCCAGGGGGGCTACACCTTC.